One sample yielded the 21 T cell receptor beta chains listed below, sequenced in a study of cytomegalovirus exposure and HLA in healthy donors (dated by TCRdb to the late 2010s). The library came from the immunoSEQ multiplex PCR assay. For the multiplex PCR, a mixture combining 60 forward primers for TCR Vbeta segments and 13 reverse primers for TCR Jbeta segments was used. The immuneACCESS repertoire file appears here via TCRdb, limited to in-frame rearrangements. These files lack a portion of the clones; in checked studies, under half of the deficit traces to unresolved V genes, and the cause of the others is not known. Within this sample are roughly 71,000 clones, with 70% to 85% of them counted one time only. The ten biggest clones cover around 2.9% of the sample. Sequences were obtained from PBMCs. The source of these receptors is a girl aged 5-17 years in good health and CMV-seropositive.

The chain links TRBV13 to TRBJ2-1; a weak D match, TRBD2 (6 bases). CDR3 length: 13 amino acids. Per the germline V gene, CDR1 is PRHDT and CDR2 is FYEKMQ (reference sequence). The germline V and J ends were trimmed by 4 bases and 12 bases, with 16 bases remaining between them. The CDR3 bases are TGTGCCAGCAGCTCATTACGGGGGACTTTGCAGTTCTTC. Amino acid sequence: CASSSLRGTLQFF.

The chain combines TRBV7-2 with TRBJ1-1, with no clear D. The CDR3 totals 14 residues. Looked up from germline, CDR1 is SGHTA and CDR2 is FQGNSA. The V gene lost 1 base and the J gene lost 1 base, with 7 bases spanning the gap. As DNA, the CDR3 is TGTGCCAGCAGCTTAGATCAGTGGAACACTGAAGCTTTCTTT. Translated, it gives CASSLDQWNTEAFF.

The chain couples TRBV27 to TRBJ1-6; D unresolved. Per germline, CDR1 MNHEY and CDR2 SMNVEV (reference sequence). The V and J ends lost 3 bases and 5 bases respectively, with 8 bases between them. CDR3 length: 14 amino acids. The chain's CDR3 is CASSFPGNNSPLHF. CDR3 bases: TGTGCCAGCAGTTTTCCGGGGAATAATTCACCCCTCCACTTT.

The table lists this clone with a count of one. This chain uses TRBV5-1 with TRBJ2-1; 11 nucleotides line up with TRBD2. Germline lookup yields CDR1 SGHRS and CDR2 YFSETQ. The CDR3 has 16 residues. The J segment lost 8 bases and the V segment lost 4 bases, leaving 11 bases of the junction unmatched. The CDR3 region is CASSPPKLAGVDEQFF. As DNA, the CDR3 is TGCGCCAGCAGCCCGCCTAAACTAGCGGGAGTGGATGAGCAGTTCTTC.

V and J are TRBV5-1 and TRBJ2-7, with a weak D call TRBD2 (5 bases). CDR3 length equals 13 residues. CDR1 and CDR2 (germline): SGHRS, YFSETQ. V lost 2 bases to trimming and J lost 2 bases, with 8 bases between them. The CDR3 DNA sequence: TGCGCCAGCAGCTTAATCGGGACCTACGAGCAGTACTTC. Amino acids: CASSLIGTYEQYF.

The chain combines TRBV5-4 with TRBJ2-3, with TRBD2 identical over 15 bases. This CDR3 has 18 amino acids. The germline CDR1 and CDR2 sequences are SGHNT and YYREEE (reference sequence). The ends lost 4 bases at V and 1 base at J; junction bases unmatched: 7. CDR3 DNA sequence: TGTGCCAGCAGCCCGCGGACTAGCGGGGGGGCCCGCACAGATACGCAGTATTTT. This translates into CASSPRTSGGARTDTQYF.

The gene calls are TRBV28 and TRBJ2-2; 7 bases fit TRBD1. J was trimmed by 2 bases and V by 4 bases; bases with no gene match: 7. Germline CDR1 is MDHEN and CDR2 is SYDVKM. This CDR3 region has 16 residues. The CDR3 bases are TGTGCCAGCAGTTCGGACAGGTGGGGCAACACCGGGGAGCTGTTTTTT. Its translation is CASSSDRWGNTGELFF.

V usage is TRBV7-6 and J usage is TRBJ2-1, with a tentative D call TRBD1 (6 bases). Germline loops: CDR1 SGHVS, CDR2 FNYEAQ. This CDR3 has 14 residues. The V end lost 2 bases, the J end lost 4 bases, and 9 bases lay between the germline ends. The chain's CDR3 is CASSLIQGYNEQFF. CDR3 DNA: TGTGCCAGCAGCTTAATACAGGGTTACAATGAGCAGTTCTTC.

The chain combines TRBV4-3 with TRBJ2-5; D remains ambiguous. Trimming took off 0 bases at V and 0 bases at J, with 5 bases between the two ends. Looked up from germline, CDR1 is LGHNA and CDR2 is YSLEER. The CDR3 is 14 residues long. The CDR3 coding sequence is TGCGCCAGCAGCCAAGACACAAACCAAGAGACCCAGTACTTC. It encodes CASSQDTNQETQYF.

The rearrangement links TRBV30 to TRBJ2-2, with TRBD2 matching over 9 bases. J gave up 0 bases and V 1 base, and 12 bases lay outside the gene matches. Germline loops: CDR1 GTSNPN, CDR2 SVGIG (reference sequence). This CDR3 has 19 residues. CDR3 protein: CAWSGPPSGVPANTGELFF. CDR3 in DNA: TGTGCCTGGAGTGGTCCCCCTAGCGGGGTCCCGGCGAACACCGGGGAGCTGTTTTTT.

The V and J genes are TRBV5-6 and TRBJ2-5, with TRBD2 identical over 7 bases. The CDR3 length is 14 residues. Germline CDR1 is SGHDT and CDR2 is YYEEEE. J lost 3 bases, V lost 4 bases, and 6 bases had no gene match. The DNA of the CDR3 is TGTGCCAGCAGCAACCTACTAGCGAAAGAGACCCAGTACTTC. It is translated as CASSNLLAKETQYF. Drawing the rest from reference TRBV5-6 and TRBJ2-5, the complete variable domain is DAGVTQSPTHLIKTRGQQVTLRCSPKSGHDTVSWYQQALGQGPQFIFQYYEEEERQRGNFPDRFSGHQFPNYSSELNVNALLLGDSALYLCASSNLLAKETQYFGPGTRLLVL.

This chain's CDR3 is CASSLDPVKGGYGYTF. The CDR3 DNA sequence: TGTGCCAGCAGCTTAGACCCCGTGAAGGGGGGGTATGGCTACACCTTC. The rearrangement uses TRBV7-8 and TRBJ1-2, with D possibly matching TRBD1 (6 bases). Germline lookup yields CDR1 SGHVS and CDR2 FQNEAQ. The CDR3 covers 16 residues. Trimming took 1 base from V and 5 from J, leaving 17 bases between them.

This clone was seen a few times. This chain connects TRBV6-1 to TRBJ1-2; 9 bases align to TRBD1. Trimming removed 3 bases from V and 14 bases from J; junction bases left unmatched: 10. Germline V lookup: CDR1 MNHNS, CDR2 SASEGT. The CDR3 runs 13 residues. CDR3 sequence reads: CASSERRQGVGTF. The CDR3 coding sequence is TGTGCCAGCAGTGAGCGGAGACAGGGGGTTGGGACCTTC.

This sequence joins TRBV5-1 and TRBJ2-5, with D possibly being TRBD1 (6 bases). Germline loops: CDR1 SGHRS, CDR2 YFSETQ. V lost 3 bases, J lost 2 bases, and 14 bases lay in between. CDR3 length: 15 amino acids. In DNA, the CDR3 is TGCGCCAGCAGCTATTTGACGGGACATCAAGAGACCCAGTACTTC. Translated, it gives CASSYLTGHQETQYF.

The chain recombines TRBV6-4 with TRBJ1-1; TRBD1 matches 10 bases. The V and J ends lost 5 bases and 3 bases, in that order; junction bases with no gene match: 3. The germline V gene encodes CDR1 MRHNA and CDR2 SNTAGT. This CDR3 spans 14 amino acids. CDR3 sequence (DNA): TGTGCCAGCAGTCGAGACAGGGGGCACACTGAAGCTTTCTTT. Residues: CASSRDRGHTEAFF.

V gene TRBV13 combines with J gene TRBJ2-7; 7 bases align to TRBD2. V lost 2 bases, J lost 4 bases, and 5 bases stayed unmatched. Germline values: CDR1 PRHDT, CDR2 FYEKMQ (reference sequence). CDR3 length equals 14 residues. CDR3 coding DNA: TGTGCCAGCAGCTTAAGAGGGAGGGGTTACGAGCAGTACTTC. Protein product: CASSLRGRGYEQYF.

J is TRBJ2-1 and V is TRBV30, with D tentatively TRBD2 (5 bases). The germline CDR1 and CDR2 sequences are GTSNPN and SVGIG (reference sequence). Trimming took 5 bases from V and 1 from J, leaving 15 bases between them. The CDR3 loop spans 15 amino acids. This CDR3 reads CAWGSFTSSYNEQFF. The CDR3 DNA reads TGTGCCTGGGGATCTTTTACTAGTTCCTACAATGAGCAGTTCTTC.

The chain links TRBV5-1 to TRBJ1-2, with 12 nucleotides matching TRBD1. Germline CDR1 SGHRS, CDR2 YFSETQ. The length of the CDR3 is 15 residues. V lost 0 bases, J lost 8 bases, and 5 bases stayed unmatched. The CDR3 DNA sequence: TGCGCCAGCAGCTTGGATTGGGACAGGGGGCAAGGCTACACCTTC. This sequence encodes CASSLDWDRGQGYTF.

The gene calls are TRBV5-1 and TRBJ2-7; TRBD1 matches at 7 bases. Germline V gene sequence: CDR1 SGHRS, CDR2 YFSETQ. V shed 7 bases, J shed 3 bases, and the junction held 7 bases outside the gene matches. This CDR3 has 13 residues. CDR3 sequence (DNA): TGCGCCAGCGGACAGGAGTCCCTCTACGAGCAGTACTTC. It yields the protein CASGQESLYEQYF.

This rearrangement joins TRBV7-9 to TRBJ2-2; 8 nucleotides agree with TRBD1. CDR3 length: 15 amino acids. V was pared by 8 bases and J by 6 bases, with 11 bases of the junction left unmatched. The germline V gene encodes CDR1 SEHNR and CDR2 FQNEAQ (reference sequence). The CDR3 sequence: CASSPRGPIAGELFF. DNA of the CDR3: TGTGCCAGCTCACCCAGGGGGCCTATAGCCGGGGAGCTGTTTTTT. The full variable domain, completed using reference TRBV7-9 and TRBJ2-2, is DTGVSQNPRHKITKRGQNVTFRCDPISEHNRLYWYRQTLGQGPEFLTYFQNEAQLEKSRLLSDRFSAERPKGSFSTLEIQRTEQGDSAMYLCASSPRGPIAGELFFGEGSRLTVL.

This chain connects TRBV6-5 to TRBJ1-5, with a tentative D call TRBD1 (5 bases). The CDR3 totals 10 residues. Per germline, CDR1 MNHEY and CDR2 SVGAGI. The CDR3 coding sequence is TGTGCGGCAGGGAATCAGCCCCAGCATTTT. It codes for CAAGNQPQHF.